This is a list of T cell receptor beta chains from one sample in a study of blood T cell repertoires in COVID-19. Profiled with immunoSEQ multiplex PCR; TCRdb holds only in-frame clones, not every one. The sample comprises about 220,000 clones, approximately 82% of which are singletons, and about 3.6% rests with the top ten. Source material: peripheral blood. The receptors shown here come from a woman of 80 years or more with acute or convalescent COVID-19. The CDR3 runs from the conserved cysteine through the conserved F or W. The D gene is left open where the match is weak. Clone sizes are given selectively: once, few, many, or a class where the clone is expanded.

>once|NA|TRBJ1-2|TRBV14
TGTGCCAGCAGCTCTCCCGGCTATGGCTACACCTTC
CASSSPGYGYTF
>few|NA|TRBJ2-3|TRBV5-1
TGCGCCAGCAGCTGGCAGGGCCCAAGCACAGATACGCAGTATTTT
CASSWQGPSTDTQYF
>NA|NA|TRBJ1-2|TRBV7-9
TGTGCCAGCAGCTTTCGACAGGATAGGGGCGGCTACACCTTC
CASSFRQDRGGYTF
>NA|TRBD1|TRBJ2-1|TRBV6-5
TGTGCCAGCCCCCGGGACAGGGGTACCTACAATGAGCAGTTCTTC
CASPRDRGTYNEQFF
>NA|NA|TRBJ1-4|TRBV6-2/TRBV6-3
TGTGCCAGCAGTCCAGGACTATTCGAAAGAGAAAAACTGTTTTTT
CASSPGLFEREKLFF
>NA|TRBD2|TRBJ2-1|TRBV7-2
TGTGCCAGCAGCTTATCCCTTCGCCGGGGGGGGACGTACAATGAGCAGTTCTTC
CASSLSLRRGGTYNEQFF
>NA|NA|TRBJ1-4|TRBV4-3
TGCGCCAGCAGCCAAGAACCCCTCGGGGGTAGTGAAAAACTGTTTTTT
CASSQEPLGGSEKLFF
>NA|NA|TRBJ1-2|TRBV2
TGTGCCAGCAGTTCCATAATTGGGAGCCAAAAGCGCTATGGCTACACCTTC
CASSSIIGSQKRYGYTF
>NA|TRBD1|TRBJ2-7|TRBV5-1
TGCGCCAGCAGGGGGGCCACCGGGACAGGGATCAACGAGCAGTACTTC
CASRGATGTGINEQYF
>NA|TRBD1|TRBJ2-3|TRBV18
TGTGCCAGCTCACCATCCCTCCCAGGGGGCGGCACAGATACGCAGTATTTT
CASSPSLPGGGTDTQYF
>NA|TRBD1|TRBJ2-2|TRBV24-1
TGTGCCACCCAGGGGGCAAAGACCGGGGAGCTGTTTTTT
CATQGAKTGELFF
>NA|NA|TRBJ2-7|TRBV11-3
TGTGCCAGCAGCTTAATTTCCGTCTACGAGCAGTACTTC
CASSLISVYEQYF
>NA|NA|TRBJ1-1|TRBV14
TGTGCCAGCAGCCAATTCGTACGGCAGGGCACTGAAGCTTTCTTT
CASSQFVRQGTEAFF
>NA|TRBD1|TRBJ2-2|TRBV28
TGTGCCAGCAGTGCAGGGGGTCGGGCCGGGGAGCTGTTTTTT
CASSAGGRAGELFF
>NA|TRBD1|TRBJ2-5|TRBV19
TGTGCCAGTAGTACCTCTCAACAGGGGACGGAGACCCAGTACTTC
CASSTSQQGTETQYF
>once|NA|TRBJ2-5|TRBV19
TGTGCCAGTAGTATAGGGGTCGGCAGGAGGACAGAGACCCAGTACTTC
CASSIGVGRRTETQYF
>few|TRBD1|TRBJ1-1|TRBV6-2/TRBV6-3
TGTGCCAGCAGCCTTACCCGGACAGGAAACACTGAAGCTTTCTTT
CASSLTRTGNTEAFF
>NA|NA|TRBJ2-7|TRBV5-1
TGCGCCAGCAGCTTCTCGGGGGACCAAGGCTCCTACGAGCAGTACTTC
CASSFSGDQGSYEQYF
>NA|TRBD2|TRBJ2-1|TRBV5-1
TGCGCCAGCAGCTTCGGGACTAGCTACAATGAGCAGTTCTTC
CASSFGTSYNEQFF
>few|TRBD2|TRBJ2-1|TRBV24-1
TGTGCCACCGCGGGGGTCTCCTACAATGAGCAGTTCTTC
CATAGVSYNEQFF
>NA|NA|TRBJ1-4|TRBV7-9
TGTGCCAGCAGCCTCGCGGGGGCTAATGAAAAACTGTTTTTT
CASSLAGANEKLFF
>NA|TRBD1|TRBJ2-7|TRBV9
TGTGCCAGCAGCGCCCGGGACAGTACCTACGAGCAGTACTTC
CASSARDSTYEQYF
>NA|TRBD1|TRBJ1-2|TRBV16
TGTGCCAGCAGCCAAGACAGGGGGAACTATGGCTACACCTTC
CASSQDRGNYGYTF
>NA|TRBD1|TRBJ1-2|TRBV19
TGTGCCAGTAGTGACTGGACAGGGGGCGTTCATGGCTACACCTTC
CASSDWTGGVHGYTF
>NA|TRBD2|TRBJ2-7|TRBV29-1
TGCAGCGTTGACGTTCGGGGGGGAGCCTCCGAGCAGTACTTC
CSVDVRGGASEQYF
>NA|TRBD2|TRBJ2-1|TRBV7-9
TGTGCCAGCAGCCGTAGCGGGGGGTCTTACAATGAGCAGTTCTTC
CASSRSGGSYNEQFF
>NA|TRBD1|TRBJ1-1|TRBV19
TGTGCCAGTAGTAAGGGTGGACAGGCGAACACTGAAGCTTTCTTT
CASSKGGQANTEAFF
>NA|TRBD2|TRBJ2-5|TRBV6-6
TGTGCCAGCAGTTACTCGCCAGCGGGGTTTCAAGAGACCCAGTACTTC
CASSYSPAGFQETQYF
>NA|NA|TRBJ2-7|TRBV11-2
TGTGCCAGCAGTCCCGGAGGGGGGCGGGGGCGAATCATCTACGAGCAGTACTTC
CASSPGGGRGRIIYEQYF
>NA|TRBD1|TRBJ1-2|TRBV24-1
TGTGCCACCAGTGATGTCAACTCCGGGACAGCTTATGGCTACACCTTC
CATSDVNSGTAYGYTF
>NA|NA|TRBJ1-1|TRBV2
TGTGCCAGCTTAAACACTGAAGCTTTCTTT
CASLNTEAFF
>NA|NA|TRBJ1-1|TRBV19
TGTGCCAGTAGTCCCAGACAGAACACTGAAGCTTTCTTT
CASSPRQNTEAFF
>NA|NA|TRBJ1-2|TRBV15
TGTGCCACCAGCAGAGACAGGGGTGCCTATGGCTACACCTTC
CATSRDRGAYGYTF
>NA|TRBD1|TRBJ1-4|TRBV18
TGTGCCAGCTCACCGGGGACAGGGGGCGTTGAAAAACTGTTTTTT
CASSPGTGGVEKLFF
>NA|NA|TRBJ1-1|TRBV3-1/TRBV3-2
TGTGCCAGCAGCCGCATAACCGGGGCTGAAGCTTTCTTT
CASSRITGAEAFF
>NA|NA|TRBJ1-5|TRBV6-2/TRBV6-3
TGTGCCAGCAGTTACTCAGCGGGGTATAGCAATCAGCCCCAGCATTTT
CASSYSAGYSNQPQHF
>NA|NA|TRBJ1-2|TRBV6-2/TRBV6-3
TGTGCCAGCAGTTCTGACCTGGGGGCAAACTATGGCTACACCTTC
CASSSDLGANYGYTF
>NA|NA|TRBJ1-3|TRBV7-6
TGTGCCAGCAGCTCCCTGACCGGACAGACGATTGGAAACACCATATATTTT
CASSSLTGQTIGNTIYF
>NA|NA|TRBJ1-5|TRBV29-1
TGCAGCGTTGTGGATGTCGACGGGCAGCCCCAGCATTTT
CSVVDVDGQPQHF
>NA|TRBD1|TRBJ2-1|TRBV19
TGTGCCAGTAGTCCCGACGGCCTCACAGGGGGTGAGCAGTTCTTC
CASSPDGLTGGEQFF
>NA|TRBD2|TRBJ2-5|TRBV7-9
TGTGCCAGCAGCTCCCGCCCGGGACTAGCGGGGGCAGAGACCCAGTACTTC
CASSSRPGLAGAETQYF
>NA|NA|TRBJ2-1|TRBV5-1
TGCGCCAGCAGTGTCTACCGCTCCTACAATGAGCAGTTCTTC
CASSVYRSYNEQFF
>NA|TRBD2|TRBJ2-1|TRBV11-3
TGTGCCAGCAGCACTCGGACTAGCGGGGGGGTTCAGTTCTTC
CASSTRTSGGVQFF
>few|TRBD1|TRBJ1-1|TRBV5-4
TGTGCCAGCAGCATGGGACAGGAATTGGGTTTCTTT
CASSMGQELGFF
>NA|TRBD2|TRBJ2-5|TRBV3-1/TRBV3-2
TGTGCCAGCAGACTAGCGGGGGGGCCGCAGGAGACCCAGTACTTC
CASRLAGGPQETQYF